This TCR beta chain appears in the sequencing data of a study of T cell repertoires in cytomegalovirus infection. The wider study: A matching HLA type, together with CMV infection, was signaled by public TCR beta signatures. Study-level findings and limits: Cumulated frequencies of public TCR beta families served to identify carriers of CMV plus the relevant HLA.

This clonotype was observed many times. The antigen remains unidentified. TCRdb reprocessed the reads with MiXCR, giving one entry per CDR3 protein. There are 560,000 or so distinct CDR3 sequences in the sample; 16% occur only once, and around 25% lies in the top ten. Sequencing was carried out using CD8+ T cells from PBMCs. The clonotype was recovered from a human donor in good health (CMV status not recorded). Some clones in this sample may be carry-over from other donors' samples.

The CDR3 sequence: CASWGPTGGRAHEQFF. CDR3 nucleotide sequence: TGTGCCAGCTGGGGCCCCACGGGCGGGAGGGCGCATGAGCAGTTCTTC. The genes are TRBV6-1 and TRBJ2-1; 9 nucleotides agree with TRBD2. The V segment lost 8 bases and the J segment 8 bases; nucleotides outside the gene matches: 16. This CDR3 spans 16 amino acids. The germline CDR1 and CDR2 sequences are MNHNS and SASEGT.